A selection of T cell receptor beta chains follows, all from one sample in a study of radiation and T cells in renal cell carcinoma. Produced via immunoSEQ multiplex PCR; TCRdb's table is partial and in-frame only. The sample shows some 130,000 clones, roughly four fifths of them seen only once. This specimen was blood, taken from a patient whose treatment included radiotherapy and nephrectomy. These receptors all stem from an older woman with renal cell carcinoma. Both conserved end residues are part of each CDR3. A D gene is named only where the DNA matches it firmly. Part of the rows lack a size; the others show once, few, many or a class for expanded clones.

cdr3_nt	cdr3_aa	d_call	clone_size	j_call	v_call
TGTGCCAGCGCAGGGGCTAACTATGGCTACACCTTC	CASAGANYGYTF	NA	NA	TRBJ1-2	TRBV5-5
TGTGCCAGCAGCATCGGGACAGGAAATAATTCACCCCTCCACTTT	CASSIGTGNNSPLHF	TRBD1	NA	TRBJ1-6	TRBV7-3
TGTGCCAGCATCAAACCGGGGACGAGGAACACTGAAGCTTTCTTT	CASIKPGTRNTEAFF	NA	NA	TRBJ1-1	TRBV6-1
TGCGCCAGCAGCCATTTGAGCAGGGGACTCCCGGACTATGGCTACACCTTC	CASSHLSRGLPDYGYTF	NA	NA	TRBJ1-2	TRBV4-3
TGTGCCAGCAGCACTCGACTAGCGGGAGCGTTCGAGCAGTACTTC	CASSTRLAGAFEQYF	TRBD2	once	TRBJ2-7	TRBV7-8
TGTGCCAGCAGGCCGGGACAGCTAAATATTCTTCAGTACTTC	CASRPGQLNILQYF	TRBD1	NA	TRBJ2-4	TRBV28
TGCGCCAGCAGCTTCGACAGGGTGAATGAAGCTTTCTTT	CASSFDRVNEAFF	TRBD1	few	TRBJ1-1	TRBV5-1
TGTGCCACCAGCAGAGATATCGGCACCGGGGAGCTGTTTTTT	CATSRDIGTGELFF	NA	NA	TRBJ2-2	TRBV15
TGTGCCAGCAGTCTCCCCCCCGGGCTAGCGGGAGACGAGACCCAGTACTTC	CASSLPPGLAGDETQYF	TRBD2	NA	TRBJ2-5	TRBV28
TGTGCCACCAGCGCCTGGGGGGGAGGCGGAAATGAAAAACTGTTTTTT	CATSAWGGGGNEKLFF	NA	NA	TRBJ1-4	TRBV15
TGTGCCAGCAGTGAAGGTCTCACGAACTATGGCTACACCTTC	CASSEGLTNYGYTF	NA	NA	TRBJ1-2	TRBV6-1
TGTGCCAGCAGTGAAAGCCCCCCTGGACTAGCAGAAGATACGCAGTATTTT	CASSESPPGLAEDTQYF	TRBD2	NA	TRBJ2-3	TRBV6-1
TGCAGCACCTATCCTCAACCGGGACTAGCGGTTGGAGTTGCTACGCAGTATTTT	CSTYPQPGLAVGVATQYF	TRBD2	once	TRBJ2-3	TRBV29-1
TGTGCCAGCAGCGTAGGAGAGGGACTGTACACTGAAGCTTTCTTT	CASSVGEGLYTEAFF	NA	few	TRBJ1-1	TRBV9
TGTGCCAGCGCCGTCTCCCCCCCCAGGACGTACTATGGCTACACCTTC	CASAVSPPRTYYGYTF	NA	NA	TRBJ1-2	TRBV28